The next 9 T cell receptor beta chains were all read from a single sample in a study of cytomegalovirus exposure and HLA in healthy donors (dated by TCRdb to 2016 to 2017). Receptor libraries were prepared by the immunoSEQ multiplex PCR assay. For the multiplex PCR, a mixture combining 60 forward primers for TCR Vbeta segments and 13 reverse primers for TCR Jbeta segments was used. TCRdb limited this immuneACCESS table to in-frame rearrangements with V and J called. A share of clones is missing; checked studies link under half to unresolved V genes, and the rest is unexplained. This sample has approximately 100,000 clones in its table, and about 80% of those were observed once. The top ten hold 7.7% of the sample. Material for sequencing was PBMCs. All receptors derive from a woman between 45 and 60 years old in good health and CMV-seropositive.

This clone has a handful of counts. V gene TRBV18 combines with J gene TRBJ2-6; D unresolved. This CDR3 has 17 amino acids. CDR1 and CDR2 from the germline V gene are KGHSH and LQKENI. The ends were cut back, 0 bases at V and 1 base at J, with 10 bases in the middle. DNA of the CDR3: TGTGCCAGCTCACCACCCACCCCAGGATCTGGGGCCAACGTCCTGACTTTC. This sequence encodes CASSPPTPGSGANVLTF.

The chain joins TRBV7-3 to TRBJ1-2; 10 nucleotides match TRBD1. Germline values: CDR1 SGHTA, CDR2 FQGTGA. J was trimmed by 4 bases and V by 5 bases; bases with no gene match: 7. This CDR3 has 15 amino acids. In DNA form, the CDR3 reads TGTGCCAGCAGCACCGACGGGACAGGGGCCTATGGCTACACCTTC. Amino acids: CASSTDGTGAYGYTF.

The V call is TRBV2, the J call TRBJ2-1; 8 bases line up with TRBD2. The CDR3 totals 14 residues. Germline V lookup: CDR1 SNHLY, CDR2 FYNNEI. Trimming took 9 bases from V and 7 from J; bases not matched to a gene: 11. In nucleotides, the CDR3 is TGTGCCAGTCGAGGGGAGCGGGAGAAGAATGAGCAGTTCTTC. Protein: CASRGEREKNEQFF.

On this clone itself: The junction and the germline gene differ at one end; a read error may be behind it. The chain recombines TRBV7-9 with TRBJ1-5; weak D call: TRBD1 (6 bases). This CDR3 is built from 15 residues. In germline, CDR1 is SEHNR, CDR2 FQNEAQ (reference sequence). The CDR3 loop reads CSSSPRGGGNQPQHF. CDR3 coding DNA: TGTTCCAGCAGCCCCAGGGGAGGGGGCAATCAGCCCCAGCATTTT.

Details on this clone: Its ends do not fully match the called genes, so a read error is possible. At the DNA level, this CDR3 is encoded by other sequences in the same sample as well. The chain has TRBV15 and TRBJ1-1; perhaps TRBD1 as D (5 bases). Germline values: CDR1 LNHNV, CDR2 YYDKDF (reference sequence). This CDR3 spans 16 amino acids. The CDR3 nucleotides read TGTGCCACCAGCAGAGGGAGGGGAAAGGGGAACACTGAAGCCTTCTTT. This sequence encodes CATSRGRGKGNTEAFF.

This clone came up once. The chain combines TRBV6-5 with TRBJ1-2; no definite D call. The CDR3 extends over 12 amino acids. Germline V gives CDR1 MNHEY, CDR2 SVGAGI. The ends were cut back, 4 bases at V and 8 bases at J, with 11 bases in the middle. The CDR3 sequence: CASSSYESGYTF. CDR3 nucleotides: TGTGCCAGCAGTTCGTACGAGAGCGGCTACACCTTC.

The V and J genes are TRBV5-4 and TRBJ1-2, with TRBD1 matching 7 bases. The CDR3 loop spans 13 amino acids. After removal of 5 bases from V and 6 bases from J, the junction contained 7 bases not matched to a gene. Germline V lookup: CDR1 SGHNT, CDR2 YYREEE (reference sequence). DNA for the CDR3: TGTGCCAGCAGAAGGGACAGAGTGGATGGCTACACCTTC. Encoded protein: CASRRDRVDGYTF.

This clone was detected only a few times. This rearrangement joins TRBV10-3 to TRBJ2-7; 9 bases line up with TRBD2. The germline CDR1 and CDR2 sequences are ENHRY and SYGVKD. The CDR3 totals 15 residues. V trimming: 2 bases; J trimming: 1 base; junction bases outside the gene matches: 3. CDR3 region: CAISEGGGVSYEQYF. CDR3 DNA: TGTGCCATCAGTGAGGGCGGGGGGGTTTCCTACGAGCAGTACTTC.

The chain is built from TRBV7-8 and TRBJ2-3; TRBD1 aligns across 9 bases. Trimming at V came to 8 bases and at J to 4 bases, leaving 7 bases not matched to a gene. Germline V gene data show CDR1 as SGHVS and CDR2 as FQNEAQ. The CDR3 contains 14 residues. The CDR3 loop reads CASRLGTGPDTQYF. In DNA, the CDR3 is TGTGCCAGCCGTCTTGGGACAGGGCCAGATACGCAGTATTTT.